This T cell receptor beta chain was retrieved from a study of cytomegalovirus exposure and HLA in healthy donors. This table comes from immunoSEQ multiplex PCR, and its TCRdb copy is limited to in-frame clones, with some not included. The sample gives over 65,000 clones, roughly 92% of which show up once; 1.5% to 2% is in the top ten. Worth noting for this clone: Its antigen is undetermined.

Study-level results: According to a later analysis, TCR clusters from the first cohort tended to co-occur in the 110 or so validation repertoires.

Trimming shortened V by 3 bases and J by 9 bases, and 12 bases separated the two germline ends. CDR1 MNHEY and CDR2 SMNVEV come from the germline V gene (reference sequence). This CDR3 region has 13 residues. The sequencing input was PBMCs. The source of this sequence is a young woman in good health and CMV-seropositive. V gene TRBV27 combines with J gene TRBJ1-5, with D unclear. The CDR3 DNA reads TGTGCCAGCAGTTTGAACGGACTAAGGCCCCAGCATTTT. Translating gives CASSLNGLRPQHF.